The T cell receptor beta chain under discussion was sequenced for a study of blood T cell repertoires in COVID-19. Background on the study: Sites in the United States, Italy and Spain provided acute and convalescent COVID-19 samples. PBMCs, B-cell-depleted T cells, or T cells were the source of the cDNA or gDNA that made up the material.

As originally analysed: Amplified reference gene primers provided the basis for estimating nucleated cell counts. Sequencing was performed with immunoSEQ multiplex PCR; in TCRdb, only in-frame clones are kept and a portion is missing. The DNA gave D and trimming, while V, J and clone size come from that table. The data hold a few hundred thousand clones, with approximately 90% observed a single time. Followed over time, Seattle patients had been enrolled while infection was active. The CDR3 is 14 residues long. Germline loops: CDR1 MDHEN, CDR2 SYDVKM. Trimming took off 8 bases at V and 0 bases at J, with 10 bases between the two ends.

This receptor was taken from a woman aged 25 to 39 with COVID-19, enrolled during active disease. The chain uses TRBV28 and TRBJ1-4; D is uncertain. The source material was peripheral blood. The CDR3 reads CASGLGATNEKLFF. For the CDR3, the DNA is TGTGCCAGCGGCCTAGGAGCAACTAATGAAAAACTGTTTTTT.